One sample yielded the 21 T cell receptor beta chains listed below, sequenced in a study of T cell responses to AZD1222 COVID-19 vaccine (dated by TCRdb to the early 2020s). Per the publication, the time point label means: baseline before first vaccination. The library was prepared using the immunoSEQ multiplex PCR assay. TCRdb carries this immuneACCESS record with in-frame sequences only. Its versions omit some clonotypes, under half of them owing to an unresolved V gene in the studies checked, with the rest unexplained. The sample records 100,000 to 140,000 clones, 75% to 90% of which are singletons. Approximately 4% of the sample comes from the top ten. The specimen was peripheral blood, collected on day 0 of AZD1222 vaccination. These TCRs come from an adult in good health.

V is TRBV4-3 and J is TRBJ1-3; a possible D gene is TRBD1 (5 bases). CDR1 and CDR2 (germline): LGHNA, YSLEER. V lost 0 bases and J lost 0, with 12 bases in between. This CDR3 spans 17 amino acids. For the CDR3, the DNA is TGCGCCAGCAGCCAAGATTGGGGGACGTACTCTGGAAACACCATATATTTT. Its protein product is CASSQDWGTYSGNTIYF.

This clone was seen only a few times. The rearrangement uses TRBV7-3 and TRBJ1-2; the D gene is possibly TRBD1 (5 bases). Looked up from germline, CDR1 is SGHTA and CDR2 is FQGTGA. The CDR3 sequence is 14 residues long. Trimming left V 5 bases short and J 7 bases short, with 17 bases between. The CDR3 here is CASSQGGAGGGYTF. In DNA form, the CDR3 reads TGTGCCAGCAGCCAAGGAGGGGCAGGTGGTGGCTACACCTTC.

The J gene is TRBJ1-2, the V gene TRBV12-3 or TRBV12-4; D perhaps matches TRBD1 (6 bases). V lost 7 bases and J 6 bases, leaving 12 bases between the germline ends. This CDR3 spans 12 amino acids. The CDR3 DNA sequence: TGTGCCAGCAATCACTGGGGGCATGGCTACACCTTC. Protein: CASNHWGHGYTF.

The chain has TRBV30 and TRBJ1-6; 7 nucleotides line up with TRBD1. Per germline, CDR1 GTSNPN and CDR2 SVGIG (reference sequence). This CDR3 has 13 residues. Trimming at V came to 3 bases and at J to 8 bases, leaving 4 bases not matched to a gene. The CDR3 protein is CAWRTGFDSPLHF. The CDR3 DNA reads TGTGCCTGGAGGACAGGGTTTGATTCACCCCTCCACTTT.

The chain couples TRBV7-9 to TRBJ2-7; tentatively, D is TRBD1 (5 bases). Per germline, CDR1 SEHNR and CDR2 FQNEAQ (reference sequence). V was shortened by 2 bases and J by 3 bases, with 8 bases between the two germline ends. The CDR3 runs to 13 residues. CDR3 DNA sequence: TGTGCCAGCAGCTTACCAGGACACTACGAGCAGTACTTC. It encodes CASSLPGHYEQYF.

This clone turned up a few times. This sequence joins TRBV29-1 and TRBJ1-2, with D possibly TRBD1 on 5 matching bases. Germline V gene data show CDR1 as SQVTM and CDR2 as ANQGSEA. Trimming left V 5 bases short and J 4 bases short, with 11 bases between. There are 12 residues in the CDR3. The DNA of the CDR3 is TGCAGCGTTAGCAGGGAGGCCTATGGCTACACCTTC. The encoded protein is CSVSREAYGYTF.

CDR3 nucleotide sequence: TGTGCCAGCAGTTACTCTAGAAACACTGAAGCTTTCTTT. Protein product: CASSYSRNTEAFF. The chain combines TRBV6-6 with TRBJ1-1, with D unresolved. Trimming cost V 0 bases and J 2 bases, with 4 bases left between them. From germline, CDR1 is MNHNY and CDR2 SVGAGI (reference sequence). CDR3 length equals 13 residues.

The chain is built from TRBV18 and TRBJ1-2; TRBD1 aligns across 9 bases. The CDR3 consists of 16 residues. After removal of 6 bases from V and 8 bases from J, the junction contained 16 bases not matched to a gene. The V gene's germline CDR1 is KGHSH and CDR2 LQKENI. The CDR3 nucleotides read TGTGCCAGCTCCCACCAAGTACCGGACAGGGGAGACGGCTACACCTTC. This gives the protein CASSHQVPDRGDGYTF. The full variable domain, its missing parts supplied by reference TRBV18 and TRBJ1-2, is NAGVMQNPRHLVRRRGQEARLRCSPMKGHSHVYWYRQLPEEGLKFMVYLQKENIIDESGMPKERFSAEFPKEGPSILRIQQVVRGDSAAYFCASSHQVPDRGDGYTFGSGTRLTVV.

The chain links TRBV20-1 to TRBJ2-3; 9 bases are a match to TRBD1. The J segment lost 2 bases and the V segment lost 4 bases, leaving 4 bases of the junction unmatched. Germline lookup yields CDR1 DFQATT and CDR2 SNEGSKA (reference sequence). The CDR3 sequence is 14 residues long. The CDR3 DNA reads TGCAGTGCTATTGACAGGGGGACCACAGATACGCAGTATTTT. This gives the protein CSAIDRGTTDTQYF.

V gene TRBV6-5 combines with J gene TRBJ1-2, with a weak D call TRBD1 (5 bases). The germline gives CDR1 MNHEY, CDR2 SVGAGI. This CDR3 has 14 amino acids. V lost 9 bases to trimming and J lost 1 base, with 15 bases between them. CDR3: CASRQHTNNYGYTF. The CDR3 nucleotides read TGTGCCAGTCGACAGCACACTAATAACTATGGCTACACCTTC.

Comments on this clone: The junction departs from germline at one end; a sequencing error may be responsible. The chain combines TRBV19 with TRBJ1-1; D is perhaps TRBD1 (5 bases). The germline gives CDR1 LNHDA, CDR2 SQIVND (reference sequence). This CDR3 has 12 residues. Written as DNA, the CDR3 is TGTGCCAGTAGTTTCGCCCGGGAGGGACCATATTTT. As protein: CASSFAREGPYF.

This sequence joins TRBV6-6 and TRBJ2-7, with D possibly matching TRBD1 (5 bases). V was pared by 5 bases and J by 5 bases, with 7 bases between. The CDR3 runs to 11 residues. The germline CDR1 and CDR2 sequences are MNHNY and SVGAGI (reference sequence). CDR3 coding DNA: TGTGCCAGCAGTCCCAGGGACGAGCAGTACTTC. This encodes CASSPRDEQYF.

This chain connects TRBV28 to TRBJ1-5, with TRBD1 matching over 9 bases. Per germline, CDR1 MDHEN and CDR2 SYDVKM. The CDR3 length is 12 residues. V dropped 9 bases and J dropped 8; count of bases not matched to a gene: 5. The CDR3 spells CARGQGGKPQHF. The CDR3 DNA reads TGTGCCAGGGGACAGGGAGGGAAGCCCCAGCATTTT.

This clone was counted between two and nine times. This chain links TRBV5-4 with TRBJ1-2, with D possibly being TRBD1 (5 bases). Germline V gene data show CDR1 as SGHNT and CDR2 as YYREEE (reference sequence). This CDR3 contains 15 residues. Trimming took 4 bases from V and 2 from J, leaving 15 bases between them. This CDR3 reads CASSPAAGDNYGYTF. For the CDR3, the DNA is TGTGCCAGCAGCCCCGCCGCCGGGGACAACTATGGCTACACCTTC.

This clone was recorded only once. This sequence joins TRBV5-1 and TRBJ2-2; D gene unclear. Germline values: CDR1 SGHRS, CDR2 YFSETQ. The CDR3 has 15 residues. V was pared by 2 bases and J by 0 bases, with 8 bases between. As DNA, the CDR3 is TGCGCCAGCAGCTTCGTCAGTCCGAACACCGGGGAGCTGTTTTTT. It encodes CASSFVSPNTGELFF.

This chain joins TRBV5-1 and TRBJ1-6; 7 bases agree with TRBD1. The CDR3 consists of 15 residues. Germline assignment: CDR1 SGHRS and CDR2 YFSETQ. Trimming at V came to 4 bases and at J to 5 bases, leaving 6 bases not matched to a gene. In DNA form, the CDR3 reads TGCGCCAGCAGCCCGGGGACAGCTGATAATTCACCCCTCCACTTT. It translates to CASSPGTADNSPLHF.

The rearrangement uses TRBV7-9 and TRBJ1-3; no definite D call. Germline V gives CDR1 SEHNR, CDR2 FQNEAQ (reference sequence). The CDR3 is made up of 16 amino acids. Trimming pared 0 bases from V and 8 bases from J, leaving 17 bases between. This CDR3 reads CASSLAETHRWDTIYF. Written as DNA, the CDR3 is TGTGCCAGCAGCTTAGCAGAGACACATCGTTGGGACACCATATATTTT.

The V call is TRBV9, the J call TRBJ1-1, with a possible D match to TRBD1 (6 bases). Germline lookup yields CDR1 SGDLS and CDR2 YYNGEE. The CDR3 totals 14 residues. Trimming cost V 4 bases and J 1 base, with 11 bases left between them. CDR3 amino acids: CASSTGRANTEAFF. The CDR3 nucleotides are TGTGCCAGCAGCACAGGGAGGGCGAACACTGAAGCTTTCTTT.

This clone was seen once. The CDR3 DNA reads TGTGCCAGTAGTATGGGGTGGAATCAGCCCCAGCATTTT. This sequence encodes CASSMGWNQPQHF. V usage is TRBV19 and J usage is TRBJ1-5; D call uncertain. Germline lookup yields CDR1 LNHDA and CDR2 SQIVND (reference sequence). The V and J ends lost 3 bases and 4 bases respectively, with 7 bases between them. The CDR3 totals 13 residues.

The chain recombines TRBV6-1 with TRBJ1-1; D possibly corresponds to TRBD1 (6 bases). In germline, CDR1 is MNHNS, CDR2 SASEGT. Trimming removed 3 bases at V and 1 base at J, with 12 bases between. The CDR3 is 15 residues long. CDR3 in amino acids: CASSEHRVRNTEAFF. CDR3 nucleotides: TGTGCCAGCAGTGAGCACAGGGTTAGGAACACTGAAGCTTTCTTT.

The rearrangement links TRBV3-1 (or the pseudogene TRBV3-2) to TRBJ2-1; weak D call: TRBD2 (6 bases). The CDR3 consists of 15 residues. V was shortened by 1 base and J by 4 bases, with 11 bases between the two germline ends. From germline, CDR1 is LGHDT and CDR2 YNNKEL (reference sequence). In nucleotides, the CDR3 is TGTGCCAGCAGCCAAGCCGGGAGAGGGTACAATGAGCAGTTCTTC. It is translated as CASSQAGRGYNEQFF.